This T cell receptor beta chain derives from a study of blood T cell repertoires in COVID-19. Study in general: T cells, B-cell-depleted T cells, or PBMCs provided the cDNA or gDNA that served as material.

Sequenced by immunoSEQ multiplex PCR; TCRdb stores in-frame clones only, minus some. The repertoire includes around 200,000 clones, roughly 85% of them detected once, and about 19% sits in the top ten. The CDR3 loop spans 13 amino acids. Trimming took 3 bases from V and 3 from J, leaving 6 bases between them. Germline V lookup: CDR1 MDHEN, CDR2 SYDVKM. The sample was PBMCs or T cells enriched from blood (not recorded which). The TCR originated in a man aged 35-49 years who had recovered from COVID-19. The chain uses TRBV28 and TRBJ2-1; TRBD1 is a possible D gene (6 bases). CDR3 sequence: CASSLDSYNEQFF. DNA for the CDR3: TGTGCCAGCAGTTTGGACAGCTACAATGAGCAGTTCTTC.